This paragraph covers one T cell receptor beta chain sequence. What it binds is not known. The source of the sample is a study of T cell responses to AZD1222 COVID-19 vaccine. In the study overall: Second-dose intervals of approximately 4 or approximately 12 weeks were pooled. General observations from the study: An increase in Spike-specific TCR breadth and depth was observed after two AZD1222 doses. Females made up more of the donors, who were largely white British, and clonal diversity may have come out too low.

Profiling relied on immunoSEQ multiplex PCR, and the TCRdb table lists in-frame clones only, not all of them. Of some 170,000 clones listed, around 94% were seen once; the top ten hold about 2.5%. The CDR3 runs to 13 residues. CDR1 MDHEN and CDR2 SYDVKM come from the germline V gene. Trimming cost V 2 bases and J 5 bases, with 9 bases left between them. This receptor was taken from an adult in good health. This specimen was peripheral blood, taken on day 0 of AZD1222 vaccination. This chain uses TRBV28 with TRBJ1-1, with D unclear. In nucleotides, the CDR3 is TGTGCCAGCAGTTTACGCACGGGGACTGAAGCTTTCTTT. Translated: CASSLRTGTEAFF.